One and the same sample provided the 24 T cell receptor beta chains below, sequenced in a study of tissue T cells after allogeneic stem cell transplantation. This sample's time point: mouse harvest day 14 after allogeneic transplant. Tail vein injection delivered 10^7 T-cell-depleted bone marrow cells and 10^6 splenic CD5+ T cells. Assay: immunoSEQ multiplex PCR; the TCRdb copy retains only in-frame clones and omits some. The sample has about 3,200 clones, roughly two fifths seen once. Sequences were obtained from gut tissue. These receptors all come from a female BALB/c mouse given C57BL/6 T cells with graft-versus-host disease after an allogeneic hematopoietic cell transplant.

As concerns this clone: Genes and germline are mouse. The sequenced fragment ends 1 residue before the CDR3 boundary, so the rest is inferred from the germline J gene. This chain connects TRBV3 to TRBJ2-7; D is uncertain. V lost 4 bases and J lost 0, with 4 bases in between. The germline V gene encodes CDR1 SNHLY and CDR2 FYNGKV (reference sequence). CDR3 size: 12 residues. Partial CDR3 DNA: TGTGCCAGCAGCTCGCCCTCCTATGAACAGTAC. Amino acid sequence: CASSSPSYEQY. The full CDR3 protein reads CASSSPSYEQYF.

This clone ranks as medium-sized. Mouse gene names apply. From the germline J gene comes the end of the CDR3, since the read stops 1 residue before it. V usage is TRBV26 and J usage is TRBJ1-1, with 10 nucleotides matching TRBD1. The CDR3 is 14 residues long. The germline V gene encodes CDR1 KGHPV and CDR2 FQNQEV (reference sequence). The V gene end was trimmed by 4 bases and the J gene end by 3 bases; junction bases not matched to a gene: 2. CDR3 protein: CASSQTGGDTEVFF. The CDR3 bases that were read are TGTGCCAGCAGTCAGACAGGGGGCGACACAGAAGTCTTC.

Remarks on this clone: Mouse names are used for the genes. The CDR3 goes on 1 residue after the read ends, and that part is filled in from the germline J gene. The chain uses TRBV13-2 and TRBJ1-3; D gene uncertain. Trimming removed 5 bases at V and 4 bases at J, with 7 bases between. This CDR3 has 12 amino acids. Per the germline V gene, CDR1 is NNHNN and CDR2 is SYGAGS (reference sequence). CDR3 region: CASGLGGNTLYF. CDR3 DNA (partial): TGTGCCAGCGGCCTGGGGGGAAATACGCTCTAT.

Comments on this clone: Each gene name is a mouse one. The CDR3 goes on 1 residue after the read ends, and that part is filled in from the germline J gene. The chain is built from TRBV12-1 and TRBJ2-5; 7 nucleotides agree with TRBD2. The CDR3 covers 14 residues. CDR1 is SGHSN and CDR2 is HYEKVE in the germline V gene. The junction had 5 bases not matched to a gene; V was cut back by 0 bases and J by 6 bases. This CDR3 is CASSLVWGRDTQYF. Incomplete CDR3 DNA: TGTGCCAGCTCTCTCGTCTGGGGGAGGGACACCCAGTAC.

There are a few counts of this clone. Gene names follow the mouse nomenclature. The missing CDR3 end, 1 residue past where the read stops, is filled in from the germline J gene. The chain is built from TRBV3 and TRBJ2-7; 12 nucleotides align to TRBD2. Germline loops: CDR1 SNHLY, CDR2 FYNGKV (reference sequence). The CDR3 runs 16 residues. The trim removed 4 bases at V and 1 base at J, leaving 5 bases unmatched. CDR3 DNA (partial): TGTGCCAGCAGCTCGAGGGGACTGGGGGGTTCCTATGAACAGTAC. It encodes CASSSRGLGGSYEQY. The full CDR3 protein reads CASSSRGLGGSYEQYF.

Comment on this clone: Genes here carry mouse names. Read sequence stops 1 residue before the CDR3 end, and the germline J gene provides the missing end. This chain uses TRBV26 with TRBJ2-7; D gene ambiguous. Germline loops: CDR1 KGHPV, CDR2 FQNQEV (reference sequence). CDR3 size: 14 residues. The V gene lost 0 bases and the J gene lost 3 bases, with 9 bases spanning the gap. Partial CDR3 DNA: TGTGCCAGCAGTCTGTCCCCCGCAGTCTATGAACAGTAC. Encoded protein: CASSLSPAVYEQY. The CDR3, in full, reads CASSLSPAVYEQYF. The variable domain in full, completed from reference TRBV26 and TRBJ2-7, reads NSKVIQTPRYLVKGQGQKAKMRCIPEKGHPVVFWYQQNKNNEFKFLINFQNQEVLQQIDMTEKRFSAECPSNSPCSLEIQSSEAGDSALYLCASSLSPAVYEQYFGPGTRLTVL.

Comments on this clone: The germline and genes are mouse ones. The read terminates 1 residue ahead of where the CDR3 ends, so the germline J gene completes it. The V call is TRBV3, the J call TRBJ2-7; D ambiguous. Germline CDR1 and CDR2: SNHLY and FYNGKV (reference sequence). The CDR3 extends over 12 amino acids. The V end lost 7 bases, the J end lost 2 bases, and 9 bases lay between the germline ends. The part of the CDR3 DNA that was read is TGTGCCAGCATGCCTCGGGCCTATGAACAGTAC. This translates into CASMPRAYEQY. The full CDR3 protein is CASMPRAYEQYF.

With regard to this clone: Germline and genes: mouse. The CDR3: CASSRDIANTEVFF. The sequenced CDR3 bases are TGTGCCAGCAGCCGGGACATAGCAAACACAGAAGTCTTC. This chain connects TRBV15 to TRBJ1-1; possibly TRBD1 for D (6 bases). The read halts 1 residue ahead of the CDR3 end, with the missing end drawn from the germline J gene. V was shortened by 6 bases and J by 0 bases, with 11 bases between the two germline ends. Germline V gene data show CDR1 as SGHND and CDR2 as FRSKSL. This CDR3 has 14 residues.

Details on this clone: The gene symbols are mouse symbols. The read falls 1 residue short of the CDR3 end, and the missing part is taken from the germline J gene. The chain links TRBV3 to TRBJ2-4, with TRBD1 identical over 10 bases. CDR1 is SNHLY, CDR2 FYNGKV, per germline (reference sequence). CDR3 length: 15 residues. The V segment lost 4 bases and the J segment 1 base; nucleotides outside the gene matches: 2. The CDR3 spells CASSWDRGGQNTLYF. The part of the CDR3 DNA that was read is TGTGCCAGCAGCTGGGACAGGGGAGGTCAAAACACCTTGTAC.

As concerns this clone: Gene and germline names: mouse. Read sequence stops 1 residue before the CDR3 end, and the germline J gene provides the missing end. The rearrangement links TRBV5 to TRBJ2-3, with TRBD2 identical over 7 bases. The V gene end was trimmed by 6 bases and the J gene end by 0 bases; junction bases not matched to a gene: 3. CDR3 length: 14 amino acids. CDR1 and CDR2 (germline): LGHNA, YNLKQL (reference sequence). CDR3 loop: CASRAGGSAETLYF. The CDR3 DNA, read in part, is TGTGCCAGCAGAGCTGGGGGTAGTGCAGAAACGCTGTAT.

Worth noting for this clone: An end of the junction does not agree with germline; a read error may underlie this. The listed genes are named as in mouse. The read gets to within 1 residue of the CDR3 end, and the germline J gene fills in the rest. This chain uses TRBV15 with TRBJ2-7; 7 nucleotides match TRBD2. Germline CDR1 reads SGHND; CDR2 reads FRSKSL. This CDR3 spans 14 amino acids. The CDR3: CPSSPTGRPYEQYF. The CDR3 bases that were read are TGTCCCAGCAGTCCGACTGGGCGCCCCTATGAACAGTAC.

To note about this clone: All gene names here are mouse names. The part of the CDR3 DNA that was read is TGTGCCAGCAGCCACAGGGGGCTAGGAAATACGCTCTAT. This codes for CASSHRGLGNTLY. The CDR3, in full, reads CASSHRGLGNTLYF. The J gene is TRBJ1-3, the V gene TRBV26; 9 bases are a match to TRBD1. Sequencing ends 1 residue short of the CDR3 end; the germline J gene provides the rest. The V gene's germline CDR1 is KGHPV and CDR2 FQNQEV (reference sequence). V was pared by 6 bases and J by 4 bases, with 4 bases of the junction left unmatched. The CDR3 covers 14 residues.

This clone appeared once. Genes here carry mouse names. Here the CDR3 reads CSSSPTENTLYF. The CDR3 DNA, read in part, is TGCTCCAGCAGTCCTACAGAAAACACCTTGTAC. The chain joins TRBV23 to TRBJ2-4; the table's D gene call, TRBD1, was not cross checked with the DNA. The DNA ends 1 residue before the CDR3 does, and the rest of the CDR3 is filled in from the germline J gene. This CDR3 comprises 12 residues. From germline, CDR1 is KGHTA and CDR2 FQNQQP. Supplemented by reference TRBV23 and TRBJ2-4, the full variable domain reads DAAVTQKPRYLIKMKGQEAEMKCIPEKGHTAVFWYQQKQSKELKFLIYFQNQQPLDQIDMVKERFSAVCPSSSLCSLGIRTCEAEDSALYLCSSSPTENTLYFGAGTRLSVL.

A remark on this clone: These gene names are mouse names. The DNA read from the CDR3 is TGTGCCAGCAGCCCAGGGGGCGGGAGCACAGAAGTCTTC. As protein: CASSPGGGSTEVF. The entire CDR3 protein reads CASSPGGGSTEVFF. This chain uses TRBV26 with TRBJ1-1, with 8 bases fitting TRBD1. The read terminates 1 residue before the CDR3 end, so the remaining end is supplied by the germline J gene. V lost 6 bases to trimming and J lost 4 bases; unmatched junction nucleotides: 7. This CDR3 spans 14 amino acids. The germline gives CDR1 KGHPV, CDR2 FQNQEV (reference sequence). The full variable domain, with the rest looked up from reference TRBV26 and TRBJ1-1, is NSKVIQTPRYLVKGQGQKAKMRCIPEKGHPVVFWYQQNKNNEFKFLINFQNQEVLQQIDMTEKRFSAECPSNSPCSLEIQSSEAGDSALYLCASSPGGGSTEVFFGKGTRLTVV.

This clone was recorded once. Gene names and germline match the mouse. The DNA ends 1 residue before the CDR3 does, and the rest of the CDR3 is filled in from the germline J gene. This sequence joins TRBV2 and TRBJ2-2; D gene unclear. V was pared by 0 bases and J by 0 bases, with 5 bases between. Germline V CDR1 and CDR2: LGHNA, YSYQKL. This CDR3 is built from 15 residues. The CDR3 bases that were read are TGTGCCAGCAGCCAAGATGGGACAAACACCGGGCAGCTCTAC. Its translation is CASSQDGTNTGQLY. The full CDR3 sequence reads CASSQDGTNTGQLYF.

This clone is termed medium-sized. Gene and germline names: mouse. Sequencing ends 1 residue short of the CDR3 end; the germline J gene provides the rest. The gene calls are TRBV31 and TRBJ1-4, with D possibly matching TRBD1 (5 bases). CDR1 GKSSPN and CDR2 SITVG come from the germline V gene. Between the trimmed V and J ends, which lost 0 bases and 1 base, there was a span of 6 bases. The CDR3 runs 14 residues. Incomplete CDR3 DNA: TGTGCCTGGAGTCTGGGGGGTTCCAACGAAAGATTATTT. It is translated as CAWSLGGSNERLF. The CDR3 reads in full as CAWSLGGSNERLFF. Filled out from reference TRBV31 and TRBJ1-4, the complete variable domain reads AQTIHQWPVAEIKAVGSPLSLGCTIKGKSSPNLYWYWQATGGTLQQLFYSITVGQVESVVQLNLSASRPKDDQFILSTEKLLLSHSGFYLCAWSLGGSNERLFFGHGTKLSVL.

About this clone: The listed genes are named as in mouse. CDR3 bases read: TGTGCCAGCAGCTCCCGACAGGGGAGTGCAGAAACGCTGTAT. This gives the protein CASSSRQGSAETLY. The CDR3 in full is CASSSRQGSAETLYF. The rearrangement joins TRBV3 to TRBJ2-3, with 8 bases that match TRBD1. The read terminates 1 residue before the CDR3 end, so the remaining end is supplied by the germline J gene. This CDR3 region has 15 residues. CDR1 and CDR2 (germline): SNHLY, FYNGKV (reference sequence). V shed 4 bases and J 0 bases; nucleotides not matched to a gene: 3.

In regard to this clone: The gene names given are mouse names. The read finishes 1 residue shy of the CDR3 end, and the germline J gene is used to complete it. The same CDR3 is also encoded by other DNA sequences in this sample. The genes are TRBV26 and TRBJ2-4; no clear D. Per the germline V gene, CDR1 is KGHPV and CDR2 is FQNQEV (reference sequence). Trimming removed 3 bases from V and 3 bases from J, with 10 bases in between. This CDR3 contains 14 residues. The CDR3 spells CASSLPGGQNTLYF. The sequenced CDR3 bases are TGTGCCAGCAGTCTCCCGGGAGGACAAAACACCTTGTAC.

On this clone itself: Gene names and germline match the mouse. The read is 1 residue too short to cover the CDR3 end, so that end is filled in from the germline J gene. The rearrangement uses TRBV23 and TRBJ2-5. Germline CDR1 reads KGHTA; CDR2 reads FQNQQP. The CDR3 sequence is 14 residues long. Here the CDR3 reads CSSSQGFIQDTQYF. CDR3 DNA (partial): TGCTCCAGCAGTCAAGGCTTCATCCAAGACACCCAGTAC.

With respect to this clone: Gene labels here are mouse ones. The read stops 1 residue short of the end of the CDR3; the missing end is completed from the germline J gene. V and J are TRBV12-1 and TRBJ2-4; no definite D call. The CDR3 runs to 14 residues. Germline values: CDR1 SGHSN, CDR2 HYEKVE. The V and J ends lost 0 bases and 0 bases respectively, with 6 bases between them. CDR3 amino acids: CASSLAGSQNTLYF. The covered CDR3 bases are TGTGCCAGCTCTCTCGCGGGTAGTCAAAACACCTTGTAC.

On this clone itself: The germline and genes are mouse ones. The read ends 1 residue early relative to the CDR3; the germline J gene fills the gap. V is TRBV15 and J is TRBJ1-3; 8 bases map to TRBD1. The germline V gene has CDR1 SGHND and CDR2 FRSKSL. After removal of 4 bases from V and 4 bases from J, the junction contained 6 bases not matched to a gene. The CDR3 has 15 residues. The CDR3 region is CASSSQGARGNTLYF. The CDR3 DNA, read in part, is TGTGCCAGCAGTTCTCAGGGGGCGCGAGGAAATACGCTCTAT.

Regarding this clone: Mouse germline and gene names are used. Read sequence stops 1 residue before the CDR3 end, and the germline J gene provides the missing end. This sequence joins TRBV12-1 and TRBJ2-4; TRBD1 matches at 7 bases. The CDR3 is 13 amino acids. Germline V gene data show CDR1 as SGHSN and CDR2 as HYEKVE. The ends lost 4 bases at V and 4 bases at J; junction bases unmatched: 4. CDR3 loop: CASSHRGENTLYF. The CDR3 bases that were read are TGTGCCAGCTCCCACAGGGGAGAAAACACCTTGTAC.

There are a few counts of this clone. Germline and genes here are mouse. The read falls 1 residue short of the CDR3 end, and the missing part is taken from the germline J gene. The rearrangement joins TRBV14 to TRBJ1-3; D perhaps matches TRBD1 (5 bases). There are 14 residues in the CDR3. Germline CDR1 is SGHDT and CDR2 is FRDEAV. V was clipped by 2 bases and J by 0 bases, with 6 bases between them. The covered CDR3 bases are TGTGCCAGCAGTTTTGGGGCTTCTGGAAATACGCTCTAT. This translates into CASSFGASGNTLY. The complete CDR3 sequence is CASSFGASGNTLYF.

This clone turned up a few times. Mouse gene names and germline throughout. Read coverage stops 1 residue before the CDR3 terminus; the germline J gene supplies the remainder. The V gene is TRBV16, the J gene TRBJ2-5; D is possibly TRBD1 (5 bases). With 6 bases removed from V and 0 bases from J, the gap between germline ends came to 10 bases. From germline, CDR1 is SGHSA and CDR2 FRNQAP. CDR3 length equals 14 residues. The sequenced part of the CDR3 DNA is TGTGCAAGCAGATGGACAATTAACCAAGACACCCAGTAC. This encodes CASRWTINQDTQY. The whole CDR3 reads CASRWTINQDTQYF.